Following are 15 T cell receptor beta chains from one sample sequenced in a study of T cells after yellow fever vaccination (dated by TCRdb to the late 2010s). Receptor amplification or capture employed 5' RACE. The sequencer was an Illumina NovaSeq 6000. TCRdb reprocessed the public reads (quality trimming at Q25 with fastp, clone calling with MiXCR) and kept in-frame beta chains. Each CDR3 protein gets just one entry, which takes the most common genes and DNA from the rows behind it. A total of under 250,000 distinct CDR3 sequences appear in this sample, more than 3% of them only once. The ten largest clones add up to roughly 3.2% of the sample. Read against the paper, the sample's treatment or condition label means: live attenuated yellow fever vaccine strain. Sequenced here: CD4+ T cells sorted from PBMCs, sampled 10 days after the yellow fever booster vaccination. The source of these receptors is a man between 18 and 29 years old who received the YFV17D yellow fever vaccine.

This clonotype was found many times. The rearrangement links TRBV10-3 to TRBJ2-5; TRBD1 matches 8 bases. The CDR3 is made up of 14 amino acids. V lost 2 bases to trimming and J lost 5 bases; unmatched junction nucleotides: 4. Germline V gene lookup returns CDR1 ENHRY and CDR2 SYGVKD. In DNA, the CDR3 is TGTGCCATCAGTGAGGGACAGGGTACGGAGACCCAGTACTTC. Protein sequence: CAISEGQGTETQYF.

Points on this clonotype: A read error may be the cause here, since a much bigger clone is one base away. The rearrangement uses TRBV5-1 and TRBJ1-2; possible D gene TRBD1, 6 bases. The CDR3 is 15 residues long. Deletions cut 0 bases from V and 4 bases from J, with 13 bases between. Germline lookup yields CDR1 SGHRS and CDR2 YFSETQ. The CDR3 loop reads CASSLGPLGGYGYTF. The CDR3, as DNA: TGCGCCAGCAGCTTGGGGCCCCTAGGGGGCTATGGCTACACCTTC.

This clonotype was counted at least ten times. The gene calls are TRBV7-2 and TRBJ1-6, with D possibly matching TRBD1 (5 bases). Trimming shortened V by 6 bases and J by 0 bases, and 12 bases separated the two germline ends. CDR1 is SGHTA and CDR2 is FQGNSA in the germline V gene. The CDR3 length is 16 residues. The CDR3 sequence: CASSSGPASYNSPLHF. CDR3 coding DNA: TGTGCCAGCAGTTCGGGGCCCGCCTCCTATAATTCACCCCTCCACTTT.

This clonotype turned up a few times. The rearrangement joins TRBV12-3 or TRBV12-4 to TRBJ1-5; 7 bases fit TRBD1. The trim removed 5 bases at V and 0 bases at J, leaving 4 bases unmatched. CDR3 length equals 15 residues. The CDR3 DNA reads TGTGCCAGCAGTAAGACAGGGTATAGCAATCAGCCCCAGCATTTT. This translates into CASSKTGYSNQPQHF.

This clonotype turned up a few times. The V call is TRBV4-3, the J call TRBJ1-3; no firm D call. V was shortened by 0 bases and J by 0 bases, with 12 bases between the two germline ends. This CDR3 is 17 amino acids long. Germline CDR1 reads LGHNA; CDR2 reads YSLEER. The CDR3 nucleotides are TGCGCCAGCAGCCAAGAGGTTGCGCCTCACTCTGGAAACACCATATATTTT. Residues: CASSQEVAPHSGNTIYF.

This clonotype occurred many times. The J gene is TRBJ2-5, the V gene TRBV4-2; D is unclear. Trimming shortened V by 0 bases and J by 5 bases, and 10 bases separated the two germline ends. CDR1 LGHNA and CDR2 YNFKEQ come from the germline V gene. The CDR3 consists of 14 residues. CDR3 amino acids: CASSQDIGLETQYF. The CDR3 DNA reads TGTGCCAGCAGCCAAGATATCGGGTTGGAGACCCAGTACTTC.

This clonotype was found many times. The chain recombines TRBV4-2 with TRBJ1-5, with 7 nucleotides matching TRBD1. This CDR3 has 17 residues. V was clipped by 2 bases and J by 6 bases; unmatched bases: 13. Germline CDR1 is LGHNA and CDR2 is YNFKEQ. In DNA form, the CDR3 reads TGTGCCAGCAGCCAACTATTACAGGGGAAAAAGAGTCAGCCCCAGCATTTT. Translation: CASSQLLQGKKSQPQHF.

This clonotype was counted at least ten times. This rearrangement joins TRBV10-3 to TRBJ1-6; maybe TRBD1 (5 bases). The CDR3 is 13 residues long. Germline V lookup: CDR1 ENHRY, CDR2 SYGVKD. Trimming shortened V by 3 bases and J by 7 bases, and 7 bases separated the two germline ends. Written as DNA, the CDR3 is TGTGCCATCAGTGAACAGGTGAATTCACCCCTCCACTTT. This sequence encodes CAISEQVNSPLHF.

This clonotype was found a few times. The rearrangement uses TRBV12-3 or TRBV12-4 and TRBJ2-2; a weak D match, TRBD1 (6 bases). This CDR3 has 14 residues. Trimming shortened V by 3 bases and J by 7 bases, and 12 bases separated the two germline ends. The CDR3 protein is CASSFLLQGGELFF. As DNA, the CDR3 is TGTGCCAGCAGTTTCCTGCTACAGGGCGGGGAGCTGTTTTTT.

This clonotype was seen a handful of times. The CDR3 loop reads CAISEPRGESGNGYTF. The DNA for the CDR3 is TGTGCCATCAGTGAGCCGAGGGGGGAATCGGGGAATGGCTACACCTTC. The rearrangement uses TRBV10-3 and TRBJ1-2, with a weak D call TRBD1 (6 bases). Germline V gene data show CDR1 as ENHRY and CDR2 as SYGVKD. The CDR3 is 16 amino acids. Trimming shortened V by 2 bases and J by 6 bases, and 19 bases separated the two germline ends.

In its sample, this clonotype was seen many times. The chain employs TRBV27 and TRBJ2-5; D is unresolved. Deletions cut 0 bases from V and 9 bases from J, with 14 bases between. Per the germline V gene, CDR1 is MNHEY and CDR2 is SMNVEV (reference sequence). This CDR3 has 14 amino acids. DNA for the CDR3: TGTGCCAGCAGTTTATCGTCTGCCGCATGGGCCCAGTACTTC. The encoded protein is CASSLSSAAWAQYF.

In its sample, this clonotype was seen a few times. The chain combines TRBV10-3 with TRBJ1-5; D is unclear. The V end lost 2 bases, the J end lost 2 bases, and 10 bases lay between the germline ends. CDR3 size: 15 residues. The V gene's germline CDR1 is ENHRY and CDR2 SYGVKD. The CDR3 DNA reads as TGTGCCATCAGTGAGGCAGGAGGAGGCAATCAGCCCCAGCATTTT. Translated, it gives CAISEAGGGNQPQHF.

In this sample, this clonotype turned up many times. The chain combines TRBV5-1 with TRBJ2-5; the match to TRBD1 covers 7 bases. Losses at the gene ends were 2 bases for V and 5 bases for J; bases not matched to a gene: 3. Germline loops: CDR1 SGHRS, CDR2 YFSETQ. The CDR3 runs to 13 residues. CDR3 nucleotide sequence: TGCGCCAGCAGCTTCGACAGGGACGAGACCCAGTACTTC. As protein: CASSFDRDETQYF.

This clonotype appeared a few times. The chain carries TRBV7-2 and TRBJ1-2; a weak D match, TRBD1 (6 bases). The CDR3 has 13 residues. V gave up 5 bases and J gave up 4 bases, with 11 bases separating them. The germline V gene encodes CDR1 SGHTA and CDR2 FQGNSA. The DNA of the CDR3 is TGTGCCAGCAGCCAAGGACAGACCTATGGCTACACCTTC. Its translation is CASSQGQTYGYTF.

Remarks on this clonotype: At one end, the junction sequence differs from germline, possibly due to a read error. The chain combines TRBV27 with TRBJ2-6, with D possibly TRBD1 on 5 matching bases. In germline, CDR1 is MNHEY, CDR2 SMNVEV (reference sequence). There are 13 residues in the CDR3. The CDR3 loop is CASRSSGANVMTF. CDR3 nucleotide sequence: TGTGCCAGCAGGAGCTCTGGGGCCAACGTCATGACTTTC.